Listed here are 15 T cell receptor beta chains from one sample, sequenced in a study of blood T cells in healthy people across ages. Then a second PCR, running about 7 to 11 cycles, was carried out with a sample-barcoded 5' primer and a J-beta primer mix. In TCRdb, the 5' RACE reads were re-called with MiXCR into one record per CDR3 protein. This sample carries some 920,000 distinct CDR3 sequences, 51% of them seen once, and the ten largest clones take about a fifth. Sequences were obtained from blood. These receptors were obtained from a woman in her sixties in good health.

This sequence joins TRBV3-1 and TRBJ2-1, with D perhaps being TRBD1 or TRBD2 (5 bases each). Trimming shortened V by 4 bases and J by 4 bases, and 11 bases separated the two germline ends. Germline CDR1 reads LGHDT; CDR2 reads YNNKEL (reference sequence). This CDR3 has 14 amino acids. The CDR3 bases are TGTGCCAGCAGCCGGGACCCCGGGTACAATGAGCAGTTCTTC. Amino acid sequence: CASSRDPGYNEQFF.

This clonotype was detected a few times. The chain has TRBV7-9 and TRBJ2-2; D remains unclear. CDR1 and CDR2 (germline): SEHNR, FQNEAQ (reference sequence). Trimming shortened V by 4 bases and J by 10 bases, and 4 bases separated the two germline ends. This CDR3 comprises 10 residues. The CDR3: CASSWEELFF. As DNA, the CDR3 is TGTGCCAGCAGCTGGGAGGAGCTGTTTTTT. Filled out from reference TRBV7-9 and TRBJ2-2, the complete variable domain reads DTGVSQNPRHKITKRGQNVTFRCDPISEHNRLYWYRQTLGQGPEFLTYFQNEAQLEKSRLLSDRFSAERPKGSFSTLEIQRTEQGDSAMYLCASSWEELFFGEGSRLTVL.

The chain couples TRBV7-9 to TRBJ2-5; 9 nucleotides line up with TRBD1. The CDR3 has 16 residues. Trimming cost V 6 bases and J 3 bases; bases outside gene matches: 11. CDR1 and CDR2 from the germline V gene are SEHNR and FQNEAQ (reference sequence). In nucleotides, the CDR3 is TGTGCCAGCAGTCCACGAACAGGGGGCTTTGAAGAGACCCAGTACTTC. It specifies CASSPRTGGFEETQYF.

The chain links TRBV20-1 to TRBJ2-3; D gene ambiguous. The germline gives CDR1 DFQATT, CDR2 SNEGSKA (reference sequence). V was pared by 3 bases and J by 7 bases, with 20 bases between. This CDR3 is built from 15 residues. The CDR3 region is CSARLRGLNDNTQYF. DNA of the CDR3: TGCAGTGCTAGGTTAAGAGGTCTAAACGACAATACGCAGTATTTT.

This clonotype was counted a few times. V gene TRBV4-1 combines with J gene TRBJ1-2; 11 positions match TRBD1. Germline V lookup: CDR1 MGHRA, CDR2 YSYEKL. The CDR3 extends over 16 amino acids. V trimming: 1 base; J trimming: 7 bases; junction bases outside the gene matches: 8. CDR3 coding DNA: TGCGCCAGCAGCCAAGTTGCTGGACAGGGGGCTTTTGGCTACACCTTC. Translated: CASSQVAGQGAFGYTF.

This chain connects TRBV2 to TRBJ2-7; TRBD2 agrees at 9 bases. The CDR3 is 15 amino acids. The V segment lost 2 bases and the J segment 4 bases; nucleotides outside the gene matches: 6. The germline CDR1 and CDR2 sequences are SNHLY and FYNNEI. The DNA of the CDR3 is TGTGCCAGCAGTGAAAGACTAGCGGAGACATACGAGCAGTACTTC. As protein: CASSERLAETYEQYF.

In this sample, this clonotype turned up once. The chain has TRBV5-6 and TRBJ2-2; tentatively, D is TRBD1 (5 bases). CDR1 is SGHDT and CDR2 is YYEEEE in the germline V gene. CDR3 length: 16 residues. Trimming removed 3 bases at V and 4 bases at J, with 16 bases between. The CDR3 spells CASSSRQIMTTGELFF. CDR3 DNA sequence: TGTGCCAGCAGCTCAAGACAGATAATGACCACCGGGGAGCTGTTTTTT. Looking up the rest from reference TRBV5-6 and TRBJ2-2 gives the full variable domain: DAGVTQSPTHLIKTRGQQVTLRCSPKSGHDTVSWYQQALGQGPQFIFQYYEEEERQRGNFPDRFSGHQFPNYSSELNVNALLLGDSALYLCASSSRQIMTTGELFFGEGSRLTVL.

On this clonotype: At one end, the junction sequence differs from germline, possibly due to a read error. The chain recombines TRBV7-2 with TRBJ2-4, with 10 bases fitting TRBD1. Germline CDR1 is SGHTA and CDR2 is FQGNSA. CDR3 size: 20 residues. This CDR3 reads CASSLPDRGPRELAKNIQYF. The CDR3 nucleotides read TGTGCCAGCAGCTTACCTGACAGGGGGCCCAGAGAGCTAGCCAAAAACATCCAGTACTTC.

This clonotype has more than one count but fewer than ten. V usage is TRBV4-3 and J usage is TRBJ2-3; tentative D call: TRBD2 (5 bases). V lost 0 bases and J 1 base, leaving 11 bases between the germline ends. The CDR3 runs to 16 residues. CDR1 and CDR2 from the germline V gene are LGHNA and YSLEER. CDR3 residues: CASSQDGDYGTDTQYF. CDR3 bases: TGCGCCAGCAGCCAAGATGGAGACTACGGCACAGATACGCAGTATTTT.

J is TRBJ2-3 and V is TRBV6-1, with D perhaps assigned TRBD1 or TRBD2 (5 bases each). The CDR3 length is 20 residues. Germline assignment: CDR1 MNHNS and CDR2 SASEGT. Deletions cut 2 bases from V and 5 bases from J, with 29 bases between. The CDR3 DNA follows: TGTGCCAGCAGTGAATGGCCAGCTTCGACCTGGGACCGGTTCCGAGATACGCAGTATTTT. It translates to CASSEWPASTWDRFRDTQYF.

This chain uses TRBV7-8 with TRBJ2-5; 12 bases align to TRBD2. The end of the DNA fits TRBJ2-7 better, so the J call may be wrong. The CDR3 is 17 amino acids. Germline V gene lookup returns CDR1 SGHVS and CDR2 FQNEAQ. The CDR3 region has the DNA TGTGCCAGCAGCCCTCAGCCTCTAGCGGGAGGGCTCTACGAGCAGTACTTC. Translated, it gives CASSPQPLAGGLYEQYF.

This clonotype came up a few times. The V call is TRBV7-2, the J call TRBJ2-4; no clear D. Germline V gene sequence: CDR1 SGHTA, CDR2 FQGNSA. The V gene lost 2 bases and the J gene lost 9 bases, with 14 bases spanning the gap. The CDR3 loop spans 14 amino acids. CDR3 in amino acids: CASSLPDGSIIQYF. CDR3 in DNA: TGTGCCAGCAGCTTACCCGACGGGTCAATCATTCAGTACTTC.

This clonotype appeared a few times. The V call is TRBV28, the J call TRBJ1-5; D is possibly TRBD1 (5 bases). V gave up 6 bases and J gave up 7 bases, with 16 bases separating them. Germline assignment: CDR1 MDHEN and CDR2 SYDVKM. The CDR3 length is 14 residues. CDR3 protein: CASRPREVRQPQHF. Here the CDR3 DNA reads TGTGCCAGCAGACCCAGGGAGGTGAGGCAGCCCCAGCATTTT.

Turning to this clonotype: A read error may produce the germline difference seen at one junction end. This sequence joins TRBV3-1 and TRBJ1-4; 7 nucleotides line up with TRBD1. The CDR3 runs 15 residues. Germline CDR1 LGHDT, CDR2 YNNKEL (reference sequence). The CDR3 loop is CASSRSEQGRERLFF. The CDR3 DNA sequence: TGTGCCAGCAGCCGCTCGGAACAGGGGAGAGAAAGACTGTTTTTT.

This clonotype showed up just a few times. The chain joins TRBV6-6 to TRBJ2-7; 7 bases match TRBD1. Looked up from germline, CDR1 is MNHNY and CDR2 is SVGAGI (reference sequence). The CDR3 loop spans 16 amino acids. V lost 2 bases to trimming and J lost 3 bases; unmatched junction nucleotides: 10. The DNA for the CDR3 is TGTGCCAGCAGTTACGGATCCGAGACAGGGAGCTACGAGCAGTACTTC. It is translated as CASSYGSETGSYEQYF.